These T cell receptor beta chains were read from a single sample in a study of CD8 T cells in Susac syndrome. TCRdb reanalysed the immunoSEQ multiplex PCR reads using MiXCR and keeps one entry per CDR3 protein. The sample comprises around 200,000 distinct CDR3 sequences, 92% of which are singletons, and roughly 0.15% rests with the top ten. Sequencing was carried out using CD8+ T cells from PBMCs. The receptors originated from a human donor with multiple sclerosis. Both conserved end residues are part of each CDR3. The order of the fields is V gene, J gene, clone size, D gene, CDR3 protein, CDR3 DNA. D genes are given only for firm matches. Clone size is stated in some rows and not others, as once, few, many or a class when expanded.

TRBV12-3/TRBV12-4	TRBJ2-2	-	TRBD2	CASSFPTGRGVAGGPGELFF	TGTGCCAGCAGTTTTCCGACCGGTCGCGGGGTAGCGGGGGGGCCCGGGGAGCTGTTTTTT
TRBV7-9	TRBJ2-7	once	-	CASSLSWGHEQYF	TGTGCCAGCAGCTTAAGTTGGGGCCACGAGCAGTACTTC
TRBV19	TRBJ1-2	-	TRBD1	CASSIGTDTYGYTF	TGTGCCAGTAGTATCGGGACAGATACCTATGGCTACACCTTC
TRBV2	TRBJ2-7	few	-	CASSPLSGSSYEQYF	TGTGCCAGCAGTCCCCTCAGCGGCTCCTCCTACGAGCAGTACTTC
TRBV29-1	TRBJ1-2	-	-	CSAPGPYGYTF	TGCAGCGCGCCGGGACCCTATGGCTACACCTTC
TRBV11-1	TRBJ2-5	-	TRBD2	CASSLTGTSGREQETQYF	TGTGCCAGCAGCTTAACCGGGACTAGCGGGAGGGAACAAGAGACCCAGTACTTC
TRBV7-8	TRBJ2-1	-	-	CASSLNSRYNEQFF	TGTGCCAGCAGCTTAAATAGTCGGTACAATGAGCAGTTCTTC
TRBV3-1	TRBJ2-1	-	TRBD1	CASSQETGGDEQFF	TGTGCCAGCAGCCAAGAGACAGGGGGTGATGAGCAGTTCTTC
TRBV12-3/TRBV12-4	TRBJ2-7	-	TRBD2	CASSTATSGNSYEQYF	TGTGCCAGCAGTACCGCGACTAGCGGGAATTCCTACGAGCAGTACTTC
TRBV12-3/TRBV12-4	TRBJ1-5	-	-	CASSLGPRNQPQHF	TGTGCCAGCAGCCTGGGTCCCCGCAATCAGCCCCAGCATTTT
TRBV30	TRBJ2-1	-	TRBD2	CAWSLGLGPYNEQFF	TGTGCCTGGAGTCTCGGACTAGGGCCGTACAATGAGCAGTTCTTC
TRBV20-1	TRBJ1-1	-	TRBD1	CSARERTGGTMAFF	TGCAGTGCTAGGGAAAGGACAGGGGGTACGATGGCTTTCTTT
TRBV7-9	TRBJ2-1	-	-	CASSSPGHFYEQFF	TGTGCCAGCAGCAGCCCGGGACATTTTTATGAGCAGTTCTTC
TRBV6-2/TRBV6-3	TRBJ2-5	-	TRBD2	CASSRTSGEGQETQYF	TGTGCCAGCAGTCGGACTAGCGGAGAGGGGCAAGAGACCCAGTACTTC
TRBV7-8	TRBJ1-1	-	TRBD1	CASSYGTGDLGTEAFF	TGTGCCAGCAGCTACGGGACAGGGGATTTGGGCACTGAAGCTTTCTTT
TRBV12-3/TRBV12-4	TRBJ1-2	once	TRBD1	CASNWGTGDGYTF	TGTGCCAGCAACTGGGGGACAGGGGACGGCTACACCTTC
TRBV5-1	TRBJ1-2	-	-	CASSLESGYYGYTF	TGCGCCAGCAGCTTGGAGTCAGGGTACTATGGCTACACCTTC
TRBV19	TRBJ1-1	-	-	CASSMWGNTEAFF	TGTGCCAGTAGTATGTGGGGTAACACTGAAGCTTTCTTT
TRBV20-1	TRBJ1-5	-	TRBD1	CSADRGNQPQHF	TGCAGTGCCGACAGGGGAAATCAGCCCCAGCATTTT
TRBV7-9	TRBJ2-1	-	-	CASRGATGDNEQFF	TGTGCCAGCAGGGGGGCGACAGGAGACAATGAGCAGTTCTTC
TRBV12-3/TRBV12-4	TRBJ1-1	-	TRBD1	CASILRSGLDRVNTEAFF	TGTGCCAGCATTCTAAGAAGCGGGCTCGACAGGGTGAACACTGAAGCTTTCTTT
TRBV19	TRBJ1-5	once	TRBD1	CASSRRDRGSNQPQHF	TGTGCCAGTAGCCGCCGGGACAGGGGTAGCAATCAGCCCCAGCATTTT
TRBV7-2	TRBJ2-1	-	-	CASSLESIDPSSYNEQFF	TGTGCCAGCAGCTTAGAGTCCATCGACCCTAGCTCCTACAATGAGCAGTTCTTC
TRBV5-6	TRBJ2-7	-	TRBD1	CASSEGGGYEQYF	TGTGCCAGCAGCGAAGGGGGCGGCTACGAGCAGTACTTC
TRBV12-3/TRBV12-4	TRBJ2-1	once	-	CASTPTGNEQFF	TGTGCCAGCACCCCCACGGGAAATGAGCAGTTCTTC
TRBV30	TRBJ1-5	-	-	CAWSVPGVQPQHF	TGTGCCTGGAGTGTACCGGGGGTTCAGCCCCAGCATTTT
TRBV3-1	TRBJ2-1	-	TRBD2	CASREQAGGRDEQFF	TGTGCCAGCAGGGAACAAGCGGGAGGAAGGGATGAGCAGTTCTTC
TRBV4-1	TRBJ2-3	-	-	CASKFEAGATDTQYF	TGCGCCAGCAAGTTCGAAGCGGGCGCCACAGATACGCAGTATTTT
TRBV18	TRBJ2-1	-	-	CASSLVRSEQFF	TGTGCCAGCTCACTAGTTCGCAGTGAGCAGTTCTTC
TRBV20-1	TRBJ1-2	once	TRBD1	CSALSGQVIYGYTF	TGCAGTGCCCTATCCGGACAGGTCATCTATGGCTACACCTTC
TRBV15	TRBJ2-7	-	-	CATSSHDRTYEQYF	TGTGCCACCAGTAGCCACGACAGGACCTACGAGCAGTACTTC
TRBV11-2	TRBJ2-2	-	-	CASSLDPGMGGELFF	TGTGCCAGCAGCTTAGATCCGGGGATGGGCGGGGAGCTGTTTTTT
TRBV6-4	TRBJ1-2	-	-	CASSPGTENRGYTF	TGTGCCAGCAGCCCGGGGACGGAAAACAGAGGCTACACCTTC
TRBV30	TRBJ1-1	once	TRBD1	CAWKGDRSAEAFF	TGTGCCTGGAAAGGGGACAGATCGGCTGAAGCTTTCTTT
TRBV9	TRBJ1-2	-	TRBD1	CASSVDGKPGTGNYGYTF	TGTGCCAGCAGCGTAGATGGGAAACCCGGGACAGGGAACTATGGCTACACCTTC
TRBV5-4	TRBJ1-2	-	-	CASRPGTDGYTF	TGTGCCAGCAGACCTGGGACCGACGGCTACACCTTC
TRBV9	TRBJ1-1	-	-	CASSPSLRNTEAFF	TGTGCCAGCAGCCCAAGCCTCAGAAACACTGAAGCTTTCTTT
TRBV6-4	TRBJ2-2	once	-	CASRQDLGAGELFF	TGTGCCAGCAGGCAGGACCTGGGGGCCGGGGAGCTGTTTTTT
TRBV5-6	TRBJ2-1	-	TRBD2	CASSLAGGGTYNEQFF	TGTGCCAGCAGCTTGGCGGGGGGGGGCACCTACAATGAGCAGTTCTTC
TRBV4-1	TRBJ2-1	-	TRBD2	CASSAATSDAYNEQFF	TGCGCCAGCAGCGCAGCTACTAGCGATGCCTACAATGAGCAGTTCTTC
TRBV7-3	TRBJ2-1	once	TRBD2	CASSPLAGAYNEQFF	TGTGCCAGCAGCCCTCTAGCGGGGGCCTACAATGAGCAGTTCTTC
TRBV14	TRBJ2-7	-	TRBD2	CASSQFGTSGRKGSYEQYF	TGTGCCAGCAGCCAATTCGGGACTAGCGGGAGGAAGGGCTCCTACGAGCAGTACTTC
TRBV29-1	TRBJ1-5	-	-	CSVKSQPQHF	TGCAGCGTTAAGAGTCAGCCCCAGCATTTT
TRBV7-2	TRBJ2-7	-	-	CASSLGHQLHEQYF	TGTGCCAGCAGCTTGGGACACCAGCTGCACGAGCAGTACTTC
TRBV4-3	TRBJ2-3	-	TRBD1	CASSRDSQVADTQYF	TGCGCCAGCAGCCGGGACAGCCAAGTCGCAGATACGCAGTATTTT